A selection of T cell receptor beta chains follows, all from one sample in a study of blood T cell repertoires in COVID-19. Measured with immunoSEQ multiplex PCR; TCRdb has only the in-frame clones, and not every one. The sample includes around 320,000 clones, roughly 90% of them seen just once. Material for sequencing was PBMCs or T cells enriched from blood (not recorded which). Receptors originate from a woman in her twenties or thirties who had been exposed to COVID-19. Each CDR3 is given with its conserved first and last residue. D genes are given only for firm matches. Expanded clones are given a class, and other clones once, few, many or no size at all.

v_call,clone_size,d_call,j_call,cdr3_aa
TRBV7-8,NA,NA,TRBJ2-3,CASSLAMGPRPTSDTQYF
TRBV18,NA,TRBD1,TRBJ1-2,CASSPQGQGPSRYGYTF
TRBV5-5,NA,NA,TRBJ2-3,CASSLTWARDTQYF
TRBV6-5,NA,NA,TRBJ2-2,CASSSGQNTGELFF
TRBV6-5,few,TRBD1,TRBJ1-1,CATNYRGRNTEAFF
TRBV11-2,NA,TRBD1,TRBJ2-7,CASSLSDRGRNEQYF
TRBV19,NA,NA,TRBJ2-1,CASSVPSSYNEQFF
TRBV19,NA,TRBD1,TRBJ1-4,CASSIVGTVNEKLFF
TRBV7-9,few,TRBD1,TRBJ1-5,CASSLGQAVQPQHF
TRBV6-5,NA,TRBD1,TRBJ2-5,CASSYGQDKETQYF
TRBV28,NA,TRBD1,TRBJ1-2,CASILAGGNYGYTF
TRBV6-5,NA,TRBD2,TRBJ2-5,CASSLGRVGTQYF
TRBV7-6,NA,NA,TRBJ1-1,CASSSSLAQGGHTEAFF
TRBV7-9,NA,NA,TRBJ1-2,CASSLSWGQYGYTF
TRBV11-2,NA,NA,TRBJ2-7,CASSLGLAYEQYF
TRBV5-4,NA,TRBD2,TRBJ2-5,CASSGTSEETQYF
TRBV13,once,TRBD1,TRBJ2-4,CASSYGTGRNIQYF
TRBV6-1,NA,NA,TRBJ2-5,CASSEDGRGEETQYF
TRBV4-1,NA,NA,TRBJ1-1,CASSRGVRTEAFF
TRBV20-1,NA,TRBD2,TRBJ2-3,CSASSGGATDTQYF
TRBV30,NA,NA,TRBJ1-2,CAWSSQAYGYTF
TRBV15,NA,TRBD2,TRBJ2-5,CATSREPSGPRETQYF
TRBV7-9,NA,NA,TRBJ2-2,CASSLSPRVTGELFF
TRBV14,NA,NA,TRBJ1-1,CASSSEHRYTEAFF
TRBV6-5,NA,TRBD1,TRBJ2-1,CASRRDRLYNEQFF
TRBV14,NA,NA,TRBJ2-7,CASSRGGRSYEQYF
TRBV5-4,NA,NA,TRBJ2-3,CASSLDRTDTQYF
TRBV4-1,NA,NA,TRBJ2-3,CASSQGGKGWDTQYF
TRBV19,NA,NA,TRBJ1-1,CASSIRPIDRPNTEAFF
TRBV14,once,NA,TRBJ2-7,CASSPDSTYEQYF
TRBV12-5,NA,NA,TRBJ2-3,CASGLAPSTDTQYF
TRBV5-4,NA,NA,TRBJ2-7,CASSLFGAYEQYF
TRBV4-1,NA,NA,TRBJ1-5,CASSQLNREQPQHF
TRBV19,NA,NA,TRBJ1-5,CASSIDSQGYGNQPQHF
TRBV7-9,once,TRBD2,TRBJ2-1,CASSLTSGTSGWYNEQFF
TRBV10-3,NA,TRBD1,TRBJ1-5,CAISENTGGGQPQHF
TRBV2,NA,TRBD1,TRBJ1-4,CASSDGQVLEKLFF
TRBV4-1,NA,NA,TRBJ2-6,CASSRHSGANVLTF
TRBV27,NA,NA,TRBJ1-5,CASRYRTASNQPQHF
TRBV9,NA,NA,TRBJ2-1,CASSVYSGEQFF
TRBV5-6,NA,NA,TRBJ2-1,CASSLGGGEQFF
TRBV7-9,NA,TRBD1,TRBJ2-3,CASSTGQGTDTQYF
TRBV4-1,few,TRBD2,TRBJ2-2,CASSQLASGNTGELFF
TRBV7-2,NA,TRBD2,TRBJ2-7,CASSLVAGGSPYEQYF
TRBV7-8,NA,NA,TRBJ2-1,CASSPGNEQFF